This passage covers 31 T cell receptor beta chains from one sample sequenced in a study of blood T cell repertoires in COVID-19. Data came from immunoSEQ multiplex PCR; TCRdb stores just in-frame clones and leaves some out. The repertoire holds approximately 35,000 clones, with roughly nine tenths as singletons. The source material was peripheral blood. The receptors stem from a human donor in a cohort sampled during active COVID-19.

The J gene is TRBJ2-3, the V gene TRBV7-6; D not resolved. Germline V gene sequence: CDR1 SGHVS, CDR2 FNYEAQ. V lost 4 bases to trimming and J lost 2 bases, with 13 bases between them. The CDR3 runs to 15 residues. This CDR3 is CASSSHTTYTDTQYF. In DNA form, the CDR3 reads TGTGCCAGCAGCTCCCACACCACGTACACAGATACGCAGTATTTT.

By sample fraction, this clone is medium-sized. The V gene is TRBV28, the J gene TRBJ1-4; D gene unclear. V lost 6 bases and J lost 0, with 8 bases in between. Looked up from germline, CDR1 is MDHEN and CDR2 is SYDVKM. This CDR3 contains 14 residues. CDR3 DNA sequence: TGTGCCAGCAGCTCAGATGCAACTAATGAAAAACTGTTTTTT. It translates to CASSSDATNEKLFF. The full variable domain, rest sourced from reference TRBV28 and TRBJ1-4, is DVKVTQSSRYLVKRTGEKVFLECVQDMDHENMFWYRQDPGLGLRLIYFSYDVKMKEKGDIPEGYSVSREKKERFSLILESASTNQTSMYLCASSSDATNEKLFFGSGTQLSVL.

This clone showed up just once. This rearrangement joins TRBV2 to TRBJ2-5, with D maybe TRBD1 (5 bases). This CDR3 region has 19 residues. V was shortened by 6 bases and J by 7 bases, with 33 bases between the two germline ends. Germline V gene data show CDR1 as SNHLY and CDR2 as FYNNEI. CDR3 nucleotides: TGTGCCAGCAGCTTCCCGCTTACGGGTGGCTCAAACCAGGGTGGGACCCAGTACTTC. As protein: CASSFPLTGGSNQGGTQYF. Drawing the rest from reference TRBV2 and TRBJ2-5, the complete variable domain is EPEVTQTPSHQVTQMGQEVILRCVPISNHLYFYWYRQILGQKVEFLVSFYNNEISEKSEIFDDQFSVERPDGSNFTLKIRSTKLEDSAMYFCASSFPLTGGSNQGGTQYFGPGTRLLVL.

The V call is TRBV28, the J call TRBJ2-7; 15 nucleotides agree with TRBD2. Germline loops: CDR1 MDHEN, CDR2 SYDVKM. The CDR3 is 17 residues long. Germline trimming cut 6 bases from V and 5 bases from J; bases unmatched to any gene: 11. CDR3 nucleotide sequence: TGTGCCAGCAGACCCCCTACCGGGACTAGCGGGAGGAACGAGCAGTACTTC. Protein: CASRPPTGTSGRNEQYF.

The chain's CDR3 is CASSSGTETSYEQYF. The CDR3 DNA sequence: TGCGCCAGCAGCTCAGGGACAGAAACCTCCTACGAGCAGTACTTC. V and J are TRBV5-1 and TRBJ2-7, with 7 bases that match TRBD1. The CDR3 spans 15 residues. The germline gives CDR1 SGHRS, CDR2 YFSETQ. Germline trimming cut 3 bases from V and 0 bases from J; bases unmatched to any gene: 6. Complete variable domain (other parts from reference TRBV5-1 and TRBJ2-7): KAGVTQTPRYLIKTRGQQVTLSCSPISGHRSVSWYQQTPGQGLQFLFEYFSETQRNKGNFPGRFSGRQFSNSRSEMNVSTLELGDSALYLCASSSGTETSYEQYFGPGTRLTVT.

This sequence joins TRBV2 and TRBJ1-5; 9 bases map to TRBD1. Germline lookup yields CDR1 SNHLY and CDR2 FYNNEI. CDR3 length equals 14 residues. Unmatched junction bases numbered 1, after V lost 2 bases and J lost 5 bases. Written as DNA, the CDR3 is TGTGCCAGCAGTGAAAGACAGGGGGATCAGCCCCAGCATTTT. Its translation: CASSERQGDQPQHF. The full variable domain, completed using reference TRBV2 and TRBJ1-5, is EPEVTQTPSHQVTQMGQEVILRCVPISNHLYFYWYRQILGQKVEFLVSFYNNEISEKSEIFDDQFSVERPDGSNFTLKIRSTKLEDSAMYFCASSERQGDQPQHFGDGTRLSIL.

The chain recombines TRBV18 with TRBJ1-2, with 7 bases matching TRBD1. Trimming cost V 5 bases and J 5 bases; bases outside gene matches: 8. The CDR3 runs to 14 residues. Germline CDR1 is KGHSH and CDR2 is LQKENI. The CDR3 spells CASSSEQGIYGYTF. CDR3 nucleotides: TGTGCCAGCTCATCCGAACAGGGGATTTATGGCTACACCTTC.

This clone has just one count. The chain has TRBV6-2 or TRBV6-3 and TRBJ2-5, with TRBD2 matching over 13 bases. V shed 1 base, J shed 2 bases, and the junction held 13 bases outside the gene matches. Germline assignment: CDR1 MNHEY and CDR2 SVGEGT. CDR3 length: 20 amino acids. This CDR3 is CASSYWTSGRVRGGQETQYF. The DNA of the CDR3 is TGTGCCAGCAGTTACTGGACTAGCGGGAGAGTAAGGGGGGGGCAAGAGACCCAGTACTTC.

V and J are TRBV7-2 and TRBJ1-6; a weak D match, TRBD1 (6 bases). The CDR3 covers 15 residues. Trimming stripped 1 base from V and 8 bases from J, with 12 bases between. In germline, CDR1 is SGHTA, CDR2 FQGNSA. This CDR3 is CASSLGLGADSPLHF. CDR3 DNA sequence: TGTGCCAGCAGCTTAGGATTGGGGGCCGATTCACCCCTCCACTTT.

The genes are TRBV18 and TRBJ1-4; D is perhaps TRBD1 (5 bases). The V gene's germline CDR1 is KGHSH and CDR2 LQKENI. V lost 3 bases and J lost 0, with 14 bases in between. The length of the CDR3 is 17 residues. CDR3 amino acids: CASSPLMTEATNEKLFF. The CDR3 DNA follows: TGTGCCAGCTCACCTCTAATGACAGAAGCAACTAATGAAAAACTGTTTTTT.

This sequence joins TRBV14 and TRBJ2-7, with 10 positions matching TRBD1. This CDR3 comprises 17 residues. Germline V gene lookup returns CDR1 SGHDN and CDR2 FVKESK. V shed 1 base and J 7 bases; nucleotides not matched to a gene: 13. CDR3 sequence (DNA): TGTGCCAGCAGCCAAGTACCCCAGGGACAGGGGTTGGAAGAGCAGTACTTC. Translating gives CASSQVPQGQGLEEQYF.

This clone is a singleton in its sample. V is TRBV5-1 and J is TRBJ2-1; TRBD2 matches at 12 bases. Germline CDR1 and CDR2: SGHRS and YFSETQ. The CDR3 is made up of 15 amino acids. V lost 0 bases, J lost 10 bases, and 5 bases stayed unmatched. The DNA of the CDR3 is TGCGCCAGCAGCTTGGGACTAGCGGGAGCTTGGGAGCAGTTCTTC. Protein product: CASSLGLAGAWEQFF.

This chain uses TRBV7-6 with TRBJ1-3; no firm D call. The length of the CDR3 is 15 residues. From germline, CDR1 is SGHVS and CDR2 FNYEAQ. V gave up 2 bases and J gave up 2 bases, with 10 bases separating them. CDR3 DNA sequence: TGTGCCAGCAGCTTAAGGTCAGGCACTGGAAACACCATATATTTT. Its translation: CASSLRSGTGNTIYF.

This chain links TRBV7-3 with TRBJ2-1, with D possibly being TRBD1 (6 bases). V was clipped by 5 bases and J by 7 bases, with 15 bases between them. This CDR3 comprises 14 residues. CDR1 and CDR2 (germline): SGHTA, FQGTGA. CDR3 coding DNA: TGTGCCAGCAGCCCAGGGGACCCAGGGAATGAGCAGTTCTTC. It specifies CASSPGDPGNEQFF.

A few counts support this clone. The rearrangement uses TRBV4-1 and TRBJ2-7; D perhaps matches TRBD2 (5 bases). V dropped 0 bases and J dropped 2 bases, with 11 bases sitting between them. The CDR3 is 15 amino acids. CDR1 and CDR2 from the germline V gene are MGHRA and YSYEKL. The CDR3 region has the DNA TGCGCCAGCAGCCAAGATCCAGCGGCCCCCTACGAGCAGTACTTC. It codes for CASSQDPAAPYEQYF.

J is TRBJ1-2 and V is TRBV5-4; 11 bases are a match to TRBD1. The V gene's germline CDR1 is SGHNT and CDR2 YYREEE (reference sequence). The CDR3 covers 17 residues. Unmatched junction bases numbered 8, after V lost 4 bases and J lost 0 bases. The CDR3 DNA sequence: TGTGCCAGCAGCGGTGGGACAGGGGGTTCCCCTAACTATGGCTACACCTTC. Translated, it gives CASSGGTGGSPNYGYTF.

V gene TRBV5-8 combines with J gene TRBJ1-4, with TRBD1 matching 9 bases. CDR1 and CDR2 from the germline V gene are SGHTS and YDEGEE. Trimming cost V 0 bases and J 5 bases; bases outside gene matches: 5. CDR3 length: 16 amino acids. CDR3 sequence reads: CASSLVDRGENEKLFF. CDR3 sequence (DNA): TGTGCCAGCAGCTTGGTTGACAGGGGGGAGAATGAAAAACTGTTTTTT.

The chain is built from TRBV24-1 and TRBJ2-7, with 7 bases aligning to TRBD1. Trimming removed 9 bases from V and 6 bases from J; junction bases left unmatched: 13. This CDR3 region has 14 residues. Looked up from germline, CDR1 is KGHDR and CDR2 is SFDVKD. CDR3 region: CATDPGTAPLEQYF. DNA for the CDR3: TGTGCCACCGACCCTGGGACAGCACCGCTCGAGCAGTACTTC.

The J gene is TRBJ1-2, the V gene TRBV5-1, with D uncertain. The V end lost 2 bases, the J end lost 2 bases, and 7 bases lay between the germline ends. The CDR3 loop spans 13 amino acids. Germline V gene lookup returns CDR1 SGHRS and CDR2 YFSETQ. The CDR3 DNA reads as TGCGCCAGCAGCTTCAACGAGAACTATGGCTACACCTTC. This codes for CASSFNENYGYTF.

J is TRBJ2-1 and V is TRBV7-8; TRBD2 aligns across 7 bases. The germline gives CDR1 SGHVS, CDR2 FQNEAQ. J was trimmed by 4 bases and V by 5 bases; bases with no gene match: 8. The CDR3 loop spans 15 amino acids. CDR3 coding DNA: TGTGCCAGCAGCCGAGCGGCTAGCGGTTACAATGAGCAGTTCTTC. It yields the protein CASSRAASGYNEQFF. Full variable domain (missing parts from reference TRBV7-8 and TRBJ2-1): GAGVSQSPRYKVAKRGQDVALRCDPISGHVSLFWYQQALGQGPEFLTYFQNEAQLDKSGLPSDRFFAERPEGSVSTLKIQRTQQEDSAVYLCASSRAASGYNEQFFGPGTRLTVL.

With respect to this clone: The sample has other DNA sequences that encode this CDR3 too. The rearrangement uses TRBV18 and TRBJ2-7, with 13 bases that match TRBD2. CDR1 and CDR2 (germline): KGHSH, LQKENI. J lost 4 bases, V lost 2 bases, and 2 bases had no gene match. This CDR3 region has 15 residues. The CDR3 bases are TGTGCCAGCTCACCAGGGACTAGCGGGACTTACGAGCAGTACTTC. It yields the protein CASSPGTSGTYEQYF.

This chain joins TRBV18 and TRBJ1-2, with D hard to call. This CDR3 contains 15 residues. The V and J ends lost 3 bases and 3 bases respectively, with 14 bases between them. In germline, CDR1 is KGHSH, CDR2 LQKENI. CDR3 amino acids: CASSPSASIDYGYTF. CDR3 DNA: TGTGCCAGCTCACCGTCCGCATCGATAGACTATGGCTACACCTTC.

The chain joins TRBV5-8 to TRBJ1-1; 9 nucleotides line up with TRBD1. Looked up from germline, CDR1 is SGHTS and CDR2 is YDEGEE. The CDR3 totals 15 residues. With V trimmed by 4 bases and J by 5 bases, 9 bases remained unmatched. The CDR3 spells CASSIGTGMRTEAFF. In DNA form, the CDR3 reads TGTGCCAGCAGCATTGGGACAGGGATGAGGACTGAAGCTTTCTTT.

The chain links TRBV10-3 to TRBJ1-4; 7 nucleotides agree with TRBD1. V lost 7 bases, J lost 2 bases, and 7 bases stayed unmatched. The germline V gene encodes CDR1 ENHRY and CDR2 SYGVKD. This CDR3 comprises 15 residues. CDR3 residues: CAIKAGTATNEKLFF. The CDR3 nucleotides are TGTGCCATCAAAGCCGGGACAGCGACTAATGAAAAACTGTTTTTT.

CDR3 in DNA: TGCAGTGCTCCCCTAGTGAATGAGCAGTTCTTC. It yields the protein CSAPLVNEQFF. The chain combines TRBV20-1 with TRBJ2-1; D gene ambiguous. CDR3 length: 11 residues. Germline V gene lookup returns CDR1 DFQATT and CDR2 SNEGSKA (reference sequence). The V gene lost 5 bases and the J gene lost 7 bases, with 9 bases spanning the gap.

This clone was counted a single time. V usage is TRBV19 and J usage is TRBJ1-2, with D uncertain. V was trimmed by 7 bases and J by 4 bases, leaving 13 bases between them. The CDR3 extends over 13 amino acids. Germline V gene data show CDR1 as LNHDA and CDR2 as SQIVND (reference sequence). The CDR3 sequence is CASIRDPRYGYTF. In DNA, the CDR3 is TGTGCCAGTATTCGCGATCCCCGCTATGGCTACACCTTC.

The V and J genes are TRBV3-1 (or the pseudogene TRBV3-2) and TRBJ1-1; TRBD1 might be the D (6 bases). There are 14 residues in the CDR3. Germline CDR1 is LGHDT and CDR2 is YNNKEL (reference sequence). With 0 bases removed from V and 5 bases from J, the gap between germline ends came to 10 bases. CDR3 DNA: TGTGCCAGCAGCCAAGATAACAGGGCTACTGAAGCTTTCTTT. Translated, it gives CASSQDNRATEAFF.

The chain has TRBV15 and TRBJ2-2, with 7 nucleotides matching TRBD1. V shed 4 bases and J 3 bases; nucleotides not matched to a gene: 5. The CDR3 spans 15 residues. The V gene's germline CDR1 is LNHNV and CDR2 YYDKDF (reference sequence). CDR3 bases: TGTGCCACCAGCACATGGGACAGATACACCGGGGAGCTGTTTTTT. Translated: CATSTWDRYTGELFF.

This CDR3 reads CASGRDTNTGELFF. CDR3 bases: TGTGCCAGCGGCCGGGACACCAACACCGGGGAGCTGTTTTTT. This chain links TRBV6-4 with TRBJ2-2, with a weak D call TRBD1 (6 bases). Germline V gene data show CDR1 as MRHNA and CDR2 as SNTAGT. CDR3 length equals 14 residues. V dropped 8 bases and J dropped 2 bases, with 12 bases sitting between them.

The gene calls are TRBV19 and TRBJ2-7; 10 bases align to TRBD2. V lost 3 bases, J lost 0 bases, and 2 bases stayed unmatched. CDR1 and CDR2 from the germline V gene are LNHDA and SQIVND (reference sequence). The length of the CDR3 is 15 residues. The CDR3 DNA sequence: TGTGCCAGTAGTATTCCTAGCGGGAGCTCCTACGAGCAGTACTTC. Translation gives CASSIPSGSSYEQYF.

The chain recombines TRBV27 with TRBJ2-7, with D uncertain. V shed 5 bases and J shed 0 bases, with 11 bases lying between them. Germline V gene data show CDR1 as MNHEY and CDR2 as SMNVEV (reference sequence). This CDR3 spans 14 amino acids. The CDR3, as DNA: TGTGCCAGCAGTACGCACAGCCGCTCCTACGAGCAGTACTTC. Protein: CASSTHSRSYEQYF.